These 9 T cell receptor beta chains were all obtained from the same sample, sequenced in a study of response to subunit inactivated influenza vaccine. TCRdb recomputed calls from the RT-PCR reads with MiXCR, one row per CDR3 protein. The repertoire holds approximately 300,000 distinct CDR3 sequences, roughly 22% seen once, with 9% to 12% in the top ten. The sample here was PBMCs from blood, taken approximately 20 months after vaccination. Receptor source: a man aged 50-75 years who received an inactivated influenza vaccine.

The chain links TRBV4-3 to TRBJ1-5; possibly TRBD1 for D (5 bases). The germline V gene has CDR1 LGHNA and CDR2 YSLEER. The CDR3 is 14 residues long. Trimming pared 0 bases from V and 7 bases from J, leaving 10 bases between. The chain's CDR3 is CASSQDQGGQPQHF. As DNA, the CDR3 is TGCGCCAGCAGCCAAGATCAGGGTGGCCAGCCCCAGCATTTT.

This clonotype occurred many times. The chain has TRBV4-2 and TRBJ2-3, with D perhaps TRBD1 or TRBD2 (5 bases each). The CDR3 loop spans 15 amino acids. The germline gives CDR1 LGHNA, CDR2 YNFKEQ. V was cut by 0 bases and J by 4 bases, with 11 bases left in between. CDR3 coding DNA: TGTGCCAGCAGCCAAGATGGGGACGCATCAGATACGCAGTATTTT. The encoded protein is CASSQDGDASDTQYF.

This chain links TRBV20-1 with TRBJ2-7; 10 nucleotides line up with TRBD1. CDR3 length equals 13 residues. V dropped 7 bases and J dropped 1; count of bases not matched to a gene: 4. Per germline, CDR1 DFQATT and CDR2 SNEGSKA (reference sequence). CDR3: CSVGGQGSYEQYF. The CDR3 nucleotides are TGCAGTGTTGGGGGACAGGGGTCCTACGAGCAGTACTTC.

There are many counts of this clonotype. CDR3 DNA: TGCGCCAGCAGCTTGGTACTTGGGAGCGACAATTCACCCCTCCACTTT. Residues: CASSLVLGSDNSPLHF. The rearrangement joins TRBV5-1 to TRBJ1-6; no clear D. V was clipped by 0 bases and J by 7 bases, with 14 bases between them. The germline V gene encodes CDR1 SGHRS and CDR2 YFSETQ. There are 16 residues in the CDR3.

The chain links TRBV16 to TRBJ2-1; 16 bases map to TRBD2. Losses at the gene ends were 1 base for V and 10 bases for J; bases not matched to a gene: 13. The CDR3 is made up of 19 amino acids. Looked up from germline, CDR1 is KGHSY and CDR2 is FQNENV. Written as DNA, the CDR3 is TGTGCCAGCAGCCAATTTGGGACTAGCGGGAGGGCCCGGTTTATCGAGCAGTTCTTC. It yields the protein CASSQFGTSGRARFIEQFF.

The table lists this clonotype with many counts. The CDR3 sequence is CASSYGTVNTEAFF. The CDR3 region has the DNA TGTGCCAGCAGTTACGGGACAGTAAACACTGAAGCTTTCTTT. The J gene is TRBJ1-1, the V gene TRBV6-5; 7 nucleotides align to TRBD1. The CDR3 has 14 amino acids. V lost 2 bases, J lost 2 bases, and 2 bases stayed unmatched. Germline CDR1 MNHEY, CDR2 SVGAGI.

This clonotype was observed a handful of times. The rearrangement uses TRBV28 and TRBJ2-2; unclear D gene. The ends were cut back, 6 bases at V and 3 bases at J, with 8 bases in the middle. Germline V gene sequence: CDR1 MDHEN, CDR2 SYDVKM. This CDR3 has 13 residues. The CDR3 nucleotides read TGTGCCAGCAGCTCTAGTGACACCGGGGAGCTGTTTTTT. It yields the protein CASSSSDTGELFF. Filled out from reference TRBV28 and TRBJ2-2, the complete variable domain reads DVKVTQSSRYLVKRTGEKVFLECVQDMDHENMFWYRQDPGLGLRLIYFSYDVKMKEKGDIPEGYSVSREKKERFSLILESASTNQTSMYLCASSSSDTGELFFGEGSRLTVL.

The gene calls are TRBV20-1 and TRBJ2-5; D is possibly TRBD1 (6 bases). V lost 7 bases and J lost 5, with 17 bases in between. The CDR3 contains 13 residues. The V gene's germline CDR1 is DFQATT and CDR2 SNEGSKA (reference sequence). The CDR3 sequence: CSVGGVGLETQYF. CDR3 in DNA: TGCAGTGTAGGGGGAGTCGGGTTGGAGACCCAGTACTTC.

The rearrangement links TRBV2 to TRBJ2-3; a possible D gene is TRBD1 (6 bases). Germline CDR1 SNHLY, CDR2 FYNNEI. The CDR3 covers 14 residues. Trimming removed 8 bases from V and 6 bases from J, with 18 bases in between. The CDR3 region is CASRNRVVTDTQYF. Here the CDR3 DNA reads TGTGCCAGCCGGAACAGGGTGGTAACGGATACGCAGTATTTT.